The entry that follows covers one T cell receptor beta chain sequence. Antigen specificity is unknown. TCRdb's copy holds only in-frame clones and misses some; the assay was immunoSEQ multiplex PCR. The table has more than 2 million clones, about 95% seen once. This entry comes from a study of shared clonotypes between healthy human individuals. Study overall: A donor's plate count was three for CD4 naive and three for CD4 memory; CD8 naive had two and CD8 memory one. Study-wide findings and caveats: Incomplete sequencing of sorted subsets was indicated by rarefaction despite large depth.

Trimming took 5 bases from V and 3 from J, leaving 14 bases between them. Germline CDR1 and CDR2: SEHNR and FQNEAQ (reference sequence). This CDR3 spans 14 amino acids. Donors included only healthy HIV-negative adults lacking recent acute infections or vaccinations. This chain joins TRBV7-9 and TRBJ2-7, with a tentative D call TRBD1 (6 bases). This sequence originates from a man younger than 35 in good health. The source material was naive CD4+ T cells sorted from blood. Indicated subset: CD45RA+ positively selected. The CDR3 region has the DNA TGTGCCAGCAGCCGGCTAGGGGGTCTCTACGAGCAGTACTTC. It translates to CASSRLGGLYEQYF.